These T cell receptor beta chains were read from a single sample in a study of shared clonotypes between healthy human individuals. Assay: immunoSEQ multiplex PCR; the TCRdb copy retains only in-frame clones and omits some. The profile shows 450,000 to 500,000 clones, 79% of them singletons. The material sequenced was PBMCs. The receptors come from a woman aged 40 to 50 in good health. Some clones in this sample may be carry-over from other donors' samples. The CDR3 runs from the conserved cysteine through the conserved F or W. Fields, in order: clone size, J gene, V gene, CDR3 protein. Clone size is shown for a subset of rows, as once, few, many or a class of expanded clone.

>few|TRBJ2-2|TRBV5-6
CASSLGRGRYTGELFF
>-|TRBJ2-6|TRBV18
CASSQPGSGANVLTF
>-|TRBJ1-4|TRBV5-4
CASSRGQGATNEKLFF
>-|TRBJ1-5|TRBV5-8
CASSLGPSGNQPQHF
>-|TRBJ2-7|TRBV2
CASSEGAVSAYEQYF
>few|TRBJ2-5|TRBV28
CASSATGAPQETQYF
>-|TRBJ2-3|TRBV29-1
CSVARGQADTQYF
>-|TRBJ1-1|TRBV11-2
CASSFASWTGNTEAFF
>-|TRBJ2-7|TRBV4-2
CASSQASSGSPYEQYF
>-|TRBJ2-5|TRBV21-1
CASGPRQGVNKETQYF
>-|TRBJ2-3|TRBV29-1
CSVVRTGWGTDTQYF
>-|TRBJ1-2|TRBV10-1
CASSSGSDGYTF
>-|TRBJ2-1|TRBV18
CASSRRDYNEQFF
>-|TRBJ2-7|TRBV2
CASKRQLSGNSYEQYF
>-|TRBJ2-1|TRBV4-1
CASSQPGTRTYNEQFF
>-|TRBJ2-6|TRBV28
CASSPSGHAEVLTF
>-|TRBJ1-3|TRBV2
CASSRTGNTIYF
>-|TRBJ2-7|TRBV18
CASSPPTSGSTPREQYF
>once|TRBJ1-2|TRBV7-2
CASSLFPATQGYTF
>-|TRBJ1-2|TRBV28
CASSPDSLYGYTF
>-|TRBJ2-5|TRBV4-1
CASSQDQSGRSETQYF
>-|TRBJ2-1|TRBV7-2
CASSLSAGGVNEQFF
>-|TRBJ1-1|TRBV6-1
CASSERRGIDTEAFF
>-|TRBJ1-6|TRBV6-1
CASSEARGTYNSPLHF
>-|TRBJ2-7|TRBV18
CASSPLGGPGEQYF
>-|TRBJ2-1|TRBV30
CAWRPLAGESNEQFF
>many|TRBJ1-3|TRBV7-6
CASSSGTPGNTIYF
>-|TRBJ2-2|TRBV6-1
CASRLLAGDTGELFF
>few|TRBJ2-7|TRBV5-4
CASSLDPGAYEQYF
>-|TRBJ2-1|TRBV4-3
CASSQVRGQRTYNEQFF
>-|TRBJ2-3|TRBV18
CASSPGTYTDTQYF
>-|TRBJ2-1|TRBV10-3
CAISVGATTSSYNEQFF
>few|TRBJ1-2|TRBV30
CAWRAGLVGREDYGYTF